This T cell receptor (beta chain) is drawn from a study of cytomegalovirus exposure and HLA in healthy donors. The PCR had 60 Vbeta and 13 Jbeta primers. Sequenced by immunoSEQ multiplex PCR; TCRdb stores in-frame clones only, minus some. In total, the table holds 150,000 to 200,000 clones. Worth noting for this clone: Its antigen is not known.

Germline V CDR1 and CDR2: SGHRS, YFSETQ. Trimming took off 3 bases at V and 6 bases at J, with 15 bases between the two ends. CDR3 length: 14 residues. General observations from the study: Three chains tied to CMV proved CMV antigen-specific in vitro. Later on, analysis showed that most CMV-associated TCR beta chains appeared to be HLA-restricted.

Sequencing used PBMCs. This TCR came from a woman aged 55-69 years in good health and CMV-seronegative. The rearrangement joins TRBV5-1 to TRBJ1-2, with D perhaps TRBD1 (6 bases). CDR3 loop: CASSSTRDNDGYTF. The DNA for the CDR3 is TGCGCCAGCAGCTCAACCCGGGACAACGATGGCTACACCTTC.